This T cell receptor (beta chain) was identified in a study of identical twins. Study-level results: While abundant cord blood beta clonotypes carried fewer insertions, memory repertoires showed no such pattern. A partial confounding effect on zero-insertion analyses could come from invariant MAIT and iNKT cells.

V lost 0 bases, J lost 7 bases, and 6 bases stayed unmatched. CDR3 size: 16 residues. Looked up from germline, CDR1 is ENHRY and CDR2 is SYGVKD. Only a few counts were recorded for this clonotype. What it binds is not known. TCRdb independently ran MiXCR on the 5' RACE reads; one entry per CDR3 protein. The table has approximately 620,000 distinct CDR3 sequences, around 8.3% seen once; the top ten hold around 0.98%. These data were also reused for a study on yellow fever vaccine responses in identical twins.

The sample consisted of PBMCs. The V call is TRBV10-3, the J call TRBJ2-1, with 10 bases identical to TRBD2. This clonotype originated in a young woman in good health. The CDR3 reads CAISESSLAGRNEQFF. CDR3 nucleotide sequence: TGTGCCATCAGTGAGTCGTCACTAGCGGGAAGGAATGAGCAGTTCTTC.